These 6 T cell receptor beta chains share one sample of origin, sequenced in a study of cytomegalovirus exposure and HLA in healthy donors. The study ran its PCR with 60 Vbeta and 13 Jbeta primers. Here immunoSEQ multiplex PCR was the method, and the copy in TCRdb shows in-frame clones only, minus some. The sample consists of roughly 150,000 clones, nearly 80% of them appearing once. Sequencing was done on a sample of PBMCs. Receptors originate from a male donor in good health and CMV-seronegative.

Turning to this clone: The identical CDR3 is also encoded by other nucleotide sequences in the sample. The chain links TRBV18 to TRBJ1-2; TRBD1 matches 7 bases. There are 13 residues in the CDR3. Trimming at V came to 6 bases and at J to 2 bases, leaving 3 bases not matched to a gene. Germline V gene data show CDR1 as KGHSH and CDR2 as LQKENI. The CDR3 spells CASSPGQNYGYTF. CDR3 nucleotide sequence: TGTGCCAGCTCTCCGGGACAGAACTATGGCTACACCTTC.

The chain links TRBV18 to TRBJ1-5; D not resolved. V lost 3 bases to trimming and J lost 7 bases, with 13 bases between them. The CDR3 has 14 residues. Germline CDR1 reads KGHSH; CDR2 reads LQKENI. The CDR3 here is CASSPSVPGQPQHF. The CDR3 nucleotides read TGTGCCAGCTCACCCTCAGTGCCGGGGCAGCCCCAGCATTTT.

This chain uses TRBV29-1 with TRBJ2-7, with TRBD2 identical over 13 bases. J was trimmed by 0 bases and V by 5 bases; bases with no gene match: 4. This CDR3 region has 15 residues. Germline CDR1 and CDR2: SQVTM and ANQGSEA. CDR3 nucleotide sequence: TGCAGCGTTCACGGACTAGCGGGAGTCTCCTACGAGCAGTACTTC. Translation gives CSVHGLAGVSYEQYF.

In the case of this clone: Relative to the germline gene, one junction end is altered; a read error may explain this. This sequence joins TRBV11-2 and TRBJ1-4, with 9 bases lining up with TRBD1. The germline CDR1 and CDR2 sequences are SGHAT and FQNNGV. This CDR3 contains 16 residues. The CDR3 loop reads CASSPQGTGRDDKLFF. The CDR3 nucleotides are TGTGCCAGCAGCCCCCAGGGGACAGGGAGGGATGACAAACTGTTTTTT.

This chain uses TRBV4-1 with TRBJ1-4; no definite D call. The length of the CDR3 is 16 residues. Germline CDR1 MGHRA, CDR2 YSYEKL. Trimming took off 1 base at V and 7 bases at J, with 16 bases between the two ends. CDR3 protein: CASSQGSSYPVEKLFF. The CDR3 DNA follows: TGCGCCAGCAGCCAAGGTTCCTCCTACCCGGTTGAAAAACTGTTTTTT.

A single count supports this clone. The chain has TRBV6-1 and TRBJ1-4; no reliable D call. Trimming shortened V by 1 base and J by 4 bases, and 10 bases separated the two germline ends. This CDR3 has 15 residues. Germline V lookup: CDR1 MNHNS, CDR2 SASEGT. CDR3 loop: CASSEGRGFNEKLFF. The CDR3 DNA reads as TGTGCCAGCAGTGAAGGGCGGGGTTTTAATGAAAAACTGTTTTTT.